Each of the 30 T cell receptor beta chains below was sequenced from the same sample in a study of neurological immune-mediated disorders. TCRdb reprocessed the 5' RACE reads via MiXCR and lists one record per CDR3 protein. The sample shows tens of thousands of distinct CDR3 sequences, over 3.5% of them seen only once. The sequenced material came from CD4+ T cells from blood. The receptor source for this set is a woman in her thirties or forties with multiple sclerosis.

This clonotype came up many times. The chain joins TRBV5-1 to TRBJ2-1; TRBD1 matches 7 bases. V gave up 4 bases and J gave up 6 bases; unmatched junction bases: 7. The CDR3 contains 14 residues. The germline V gene has CDR1 SGHRS and CDR2 YFSETQ. CDR3 sequence: CASSKGALGNEQFF. The CDR3 nucleotides are TGCGCCAGCAGCAAGGGGGCCCTAGGCAATGAGCAGTTCTTC.

This clonotype was observed many times. V gene TRBV20-1 combines with J gene TRBJ2-4; perhaps TRBD2 as D (6 bases). Germline V lookup: CDR1 DFQATT, CDR2 SNEGSKA (reference sequence). This CDR3 region has 13 residues. The CDR3 loop is CGRRDLAKNIQYF. The CDR3 DNA reads TGCGGTCGCCGGGACTTAGCCAAAAACATTCAGTACTTC.

At least ten counts were recorded for this clonotype. The rearrangement links TRBV7-8 to TRBJ1-4; D perhaps matches TRBD1 (5 bases). Germline V gives CDR1 SGHVS, CDR2 FQNEAQ. The CDR3 has 15 amino acids. With 1 base removed from V and 2 bases from J, the gap between germline ends came to 8 bases. This chain's CDR3 is CASSLDRTTNEKLFF. As DNA, the CDR3 is TGTGCCAGCAGCTTAGACAGGACCACTAATGAAAAACTGTTTTTT.

This clonotype was found many times. The chain employs TRBV7-8 and TRBJ2-1; 10 nucleotides agree with TRBD2. This CDR3 has 18 residues. Germline loops: CDR1 SGHVS, CDR2 FQNEAQ. Germline trimming cut 5 bases from V and 6 bases from J; bases unmatched to any gene: 16. The CDR3 DNA reads as TGTGCCAGCAGCCCACTGGGGGGGTGGACTAGCGGTTTCAATGAGCAGTTCTTC. This encodes CASSPLGGWTSGFNEQFF.

In this sample, this clonotype turned up many times. The chain's CDR3 is CASSQLTSGGGHEQFF. The CDR3 DNA reads as TGCGCCAGCAGCCAACTTACTAGCGGGGGGGGCCATGAGCAGTTCTTC. J is TRBJ2-1 and V is TRBV4-1, with 13 bases matching TRBD2. This CDR3 is 16 amino acids long. The germline V gene has CDR1 MGHRA and CDR2 YSYEKL. J gave up 8 bases and V 2 bases, and 6 bases lay outside the gene matches.

This clonotype was seen ten or more times. The chain couples TRBV18 to TRBJ1-2, with D possibly matching TRBD1 (6 bases). Trimming cost V 2 bases and J 4 bases, with 14 bases left between them. CDR3 size: 15 residues. Per germline, CDR1 KGHSH and CDR2 LQKENI. The CDR3 bases are TGTGCCAGCTCACCAGGAGTGGACAGTGGCTATGGCTACACCTTC. This gives the protein CASSPGVDSGYGYTF. The full variable domain, with the rest looked up from reference TRBV18 and TRBJ1-2, is NAGVMQNPRHLVRRRGQEARLRCSPMKGHSHVYWYRQLPEEGLKFMVYLQKENIIDESGMPKERFSAEFPKEGPSILRIQQVVRGDSAAYFCASSPGVDSGYGYTFGSGTRLTVV.

There are many counts of this clonotype. V is TRBV5-1 and J is TRBJ2-1; D not certain. Germline CDR1 SGHRS, CDR2 YFSETQ. Trimming pared 0 bases from V and 0 bases from J, leaving 10 bases between. This CDR3 spans 16 amino acids. The CDR3 reads CASSLGQTSSYNEQFF. CDR3 DNA: TGCGCCAGCAGCTTGGGTCAGACGAGCTCCTACAATGAGCAGTTCTTC.

This clonotype was observed many times. The rearrangement uses TRBV9 and TRBJ2-1, with D perhaps TRBD1 (5 bases). The CDR3 is made up of 15 amino acids. The germline V gene has CDR1 SGDLS and CDR2 YYNGEE. The germline V and J ends were trimmed by 0 bases and 10 bases, with 17 bases remaining between them. The CDR3 bases are TGTGCCAGCAGCGTAGAGGGGCACCAGCTTCGGGAGCAGTTCTTC. Translating gives CASSVEGHQLREQFF.

In its sample, this clonotype was seen many times. V and J are TRBV2 and TRBJ1-2; tentatively, D is TRBD1 (5 bases). CDR1 and CDR2 (germline): SNHLY, FYNNEI. The V and J ends lost 4 bases and 2 bases respectively, with 14 bases between them. The CDR3 totals 15 residues. Here the CDR3 reads CASSARRDANYGYTF. In DNA form, the CDR3 reads TGTGCCAGCAGTGCCCGCCGGGACGCCAACTATGGCTACACCTTC.

This clonotype was counted ten times or more. This chain joins TRBV6-5 and TRBJ1-1; D ambiguous. This CDR3 contains 14 residues. The germline V gene encodes CDR1 MNHEY and CDR2 SVGAGI. The V gene lost 0 bases and the J gene lost 0 bases, with 5 bases spanning the gap. The CDR3 nucleotides read TGTGCCAGCAGTTACTCGACGGTGAACACTGAAGCTTTCTTT. Amino acids: CASSYSTVNTEAFF.

In this sample, this clonotype turned up many times. The rearrangement uses TRBV12-3 or TRBV12-4 and TRBJ2-3; D gene uncertain. There are 13 residues in the CDR3. The ends were cut back, 8 bases at V and 4 bases at J, with 13 bases in the middle. CDR3 residues: CASGLTEADTQYF. CDR3 in DNA: TGTGCCAGCGGGCTGACCGAAGCAGATACGCAGTATTTT.

This clonotype was detected ten times or more. The chain carries TRBV3-1 and TRBJ1-2; 10 bases agree with TRBD1. V gave up 4 bases and J gave up 5 bases; unmatched junction bases: 22. Germline CDR1 LGHDT, CDR2 YNNKEL (reference sequence). The CDR3 runs 20 residues. CDR3 region: CASSPIGQGGRGGFDYGYTF. As DNA, the CDR3 is TGTGCCAGCAGCCCCATCGGACAGGGGGGACGCGGAGGGTTTGATTATGGCTACACCTTC.

This clonotype was recorded a few times. J is TRBJ1-1 and V is TRBV2; D call uncertain. Germline V gene lookup returns CDR1 SNHLY and CDR2 FYNNEI. Trimming stripped 8 bases from V and 0 bases from J, with 10 bases between. The CDR3 is 13 residues long. The CDR3 here is CASLVSMNTEAFF. For the CDR3, the DNA is TGTGCCAGCTTGGTCTCTATGAACACTGAAGCTTTCTTT.

This clonotype was recorded at least ten times. This sequence joins TRBV28 and TRBJ1-2, with 7 bases identical to TRBD1. CDR3 length equals 12 residues. From germline, CDR1 is MDHEN and CDR2 SYDVKM. CDR3 sequence reads: CATTGWNYGYTF. The CDR3, as DNA: TGTGCAACGACAGGGTGGAACTATGGCTACACCTTC.

In its sample, this clonotype was seen many times. CDR3 loop: CSARWGRRNSPLHF. DNA for the CDR3: TGCAGTGCAAGATGGGGACGGCGAAATTCACCCCTCCACTTT. The chain combines TRBV20-1 with TRBJ1-6, with a tentative D call TRBD1 (5 bases). Germline CDR1 is DFQATT and CDR2 is SNEGSKA (reference sequence). The V gene lost 6 bases and the J gene lost 7 bases, with 16 bases spanning the gap. The CDR3 loop spans 14 amino acids.

This clonotype was counted many times. The chain is built from TRBV5-1 and TRBJ2-5; D is unclear. Germline V gene sequence: CDR1 SGHRS, CDR2 YFSETQ. This CDR3 has 13 amino acids. Trimming left V 0 bases short and J 5 bases short, with 8 bases between. The CDR3 sequence is CASSLGGDETQYF. DNA of the CDR3: TGCGCCAGCAGCTTGGGGGGTGATGAGACCCAGTACTTC. Full variable domain (rest looked up from reference TRBV5-1 and TRBJ2-5): KAGVTQTPRYLIKTRGQQVTLSCSPISGHRSVSWYQQTPGQGLQFLFEYFSETQRNKGNFPGRFSGRQFSNSRSEMNVSTLELGDSALYLCASSLGGDETQYFGPGTRLLVL.

This clonotype has a count of ten or more. The rearrangement links TRBV12-3 or TRBV12-4 to TRBJ1-5; D call uncertain. The CDR3 has 13 residues. V dropped 7 bases and J dropped 7 bases, with 14 bases sitting between them. CDR3 amino acids: CASTPSPLQPQHF. The DNA for the CDR3 is TGTGCCAGCACTCCGTCCCCCCTACAGCCCCAGCATTTT.

This clonotype was counted at least ten times. The chain recombines TRBV20-1 with TRBJ2-3, with 7 bases lining up with TRBD1. The CDR3 extends over 14 amino acids. Losses at the gene ends were 6 bases for V and 0 bases for J; bases not matched to a gene: 6. CDR1 and CDR2 from the germline V gene are DFQATT and SNEGSKA (reference sequence). DNA for the CDR3: TGCAGTGCCCGAGGGGGCGTTAGCACAGATACGCAGTATTTT. It specifies CSARGGVSTDTQYF.

The table lists this clonotype with many counts. V gene TRBV20-1 combines with J gene TRBJ1-5; 7 bases agree with TRBD1. V lost 5 bases and J lost 4; bases outside the gene matches: 11. The CDR3 contains 15 residues. Germline assignment: CDR1 DFQATT and CDR2 SNEGSKA (reference sequence). The CDR3 region is CSASRGGPTNQPQHF. The CDR3 coding sequence is TGCAGTGCTTCCAGGGGGGGGCCAACGAATCAGCCCCAGCATTTT.

This clonotype was recorded at least ten times. The chain couples TRBV5-4 to TRBJ2-5; TRBD1 matches at 12 bases. Germline CDR1 is SGHNT and CDR2 is YYREEE (reference sequence). The CDR3 sequence is 15 residues long. Germline trimming cut 4 bases from V and 5 bases from J; bases unmatched to any gene: 6. CDR3 sequence (DNA): TGTGCCAGCAGCCTCGGGACAGGGGGCTTGGAGACCCAGTACTTC. Translated: CASSLGTGGLETQYF.

This clonotype appeared many times. V and J are TRBV5-1 and TRBJ1-1; D is possibly TRBD1 (6 bases). The V end was cut by 5 bases, the J end by 3 bases, with 14 bases between. Germline values: CDR1 SGHRS, CDR2 YFSETQ. The CDR3 is made up of 14 amino acids. The CDR3 here is CASRDSRGDTEAFF. For the CDR3, the DNA is TGCGCCAGCAGGGACAGCCGTGGGGACACTGAAGCTTTCTTT.

This clonotype was seen at least ten times. The chain is built from TRBV20-1 and TRBJ2-7; D unclear. Trimming stripped 1 base from V and 6 bases from J, with 10 bases between. The germline gives CDR1 DFQATT, CDR2 SNEGSKA (reference sequence). The CDR3 covers 12 residues. The CDR3 loop is CSARGPFSEQYF. CDR3 coding DNA: TGCAGTGCTAGAGGGCCCTTTTCCGAGCAGTACTTC.

This clonotype occurred many times. The chain has TRBV5-5 and TRBJ2-3; D is unclear. V gave up 4 bases and J gave up 2 bases, with 11 bases separating them. The CDR3 runs to 14 residues. Germline V gene data show CDR1 as SGHKS and CDR2 as YYEKEE (reference sequence). CDR3 residues: CASSRSDLTDTQYF. The CDR3 region has the DNA TGTGCCAGCAGCCGATCAGACCTCACAGATACGCAGTATTTT. Using reference TRBV5-5 and TRBJ2-3 for the parts outside the CDR3, the full variable domain is DAGVTQSPTHLIKTRGQQVTLRCSPISGHKSVSWYQQVLGQGPQFIFQYYEKEERGRGNFPDRFSARQFPNYSSELNVNALLLGDSALYLCASSRSDLTDTQYFGPGTRLTVL.

This clonotype was recorded at least ten times. This chain connects TRBV20-1 to TRBJ1-2; 7 nucleotides match TRBD1. Germline V lookup: CDR1 DFQATT, CDR2 SNEGSKA (reference sequence). The V segment lost 1 base and the J segment 8 bases; nucleotides outside the gene matches: 16. The CDR3 is 16 residues long. The CDR3 protein is CSARAGAGGGPGGYTF. The CDR3, as DNA: TGCAGTGCTAGAGCCGGGGCAGGGGGTGGGCCAGGCGGCTACACCTTC.

This clonotype occurred many times. The V gene is TRBV7-2, the J gene TRBJ1-4; 9 bases are a match to TRBD1. The trim removed 2 bases at V and 7 bases at J, leaving 2 bases unmatched. Germline V gene lookup returns CDR1 SGHTA and CDR2 FQGNSA. This CDR3 has 14 amino acids. CDR3 DNA: TGTGCCAGCAGCTTATGGACAGGGGCTGAAAAACTGTTTTTT. Translating gives CASSLWTGAEKLFF.

This clonotype was recorded at least ten times. The chain joins TRBV20-1 to TRBJ1-6; TRBD1 aligns across 8 bases. CDR3 length equals 15 residues. Germline V gene lookup returns CDR1 DFQATT and CDR2 SNEGSKA (reference sequence). V was pared by 3 bases and J by 13 bases, with 14 bases of the junction left unmatched. Here the CDR3 reads CSASGRTGTAGPLHF. Written as DNA, the CDR3 is TGCAGTGCTAGTGGGCGGACAGGGACCGCGGGGCCCCTCCACTTT.

Ten or more counts support this clonotype. V is TRBV10-3 and J is TRBJ2-2; tentatively, D is TRBD1 (6 bases). The CDR3 extends over 14 amino acids. The germline V gene encodes CDR1 ENHRY and CDR2 SYGVKD. V lost 4 bases to trimming and J lost 2 bases, with 8 bases between them. CDR3 sequence (DNA): TGTGCCATCAGTGGGACAGAAAACACCGGGGAGCTGTTTTTT. It codes for CAISGTENTGELFF.

The table lists this clonotype with many counts. The chain links TRBV9 to TRBJ2-3, with 7 bases identical to TRBD2. The V gene's germline CDR1 is SGDLS and CDR2 YYNGEE. The CDR3 loop spans 15 amino acids. V gave up 3 bases and J gave up 4 bases; unmatched junction bases: 8. CDR3 loop: CASSAREGISDTQYF. Here the CDR3 DNA reads TGTGCCAGCAGCGCGAGGGAGGGGATTTCAGATACGCAGTATTTT.

This clonotype was counted at least ten times. The chain has TRBV5-1 and TRBJ1-6; possibly TRBD1 for D (5 bases). CDR3 length: 13 amino acids. The germline CDR1 and CDR2 sequences are SGHRS and YFSETQ. The V end was cut by 4 bases, the J end by 6 bases, with 8 bases between. The CDR3 here is CASSDDSNSPLHF. Written as DNA, the CDR3 is TGCGCCAGCAGCGACGACAGTAATTCACCCCTCCACTTT.

The sample holds many counts of this clonotype. The chain employs TRBV18 and TRBJ2-7; 7 bases are shared with TRBD1. Per the germline V gene, CDR1 is KGHSH and CDR2 is LQKENI. V shed 2 bases, J shed 3 bases, and the junction held 7 bases outside the gene matches. The CDR3 consists of 15 residues. Here the CDR3 reads CASSPFPTGSYEQYF. For the CDR3, the DNA is TGTGCCAGCTCACCATTCCCGACAGGGAGCTACGAGCAGTACTTC.